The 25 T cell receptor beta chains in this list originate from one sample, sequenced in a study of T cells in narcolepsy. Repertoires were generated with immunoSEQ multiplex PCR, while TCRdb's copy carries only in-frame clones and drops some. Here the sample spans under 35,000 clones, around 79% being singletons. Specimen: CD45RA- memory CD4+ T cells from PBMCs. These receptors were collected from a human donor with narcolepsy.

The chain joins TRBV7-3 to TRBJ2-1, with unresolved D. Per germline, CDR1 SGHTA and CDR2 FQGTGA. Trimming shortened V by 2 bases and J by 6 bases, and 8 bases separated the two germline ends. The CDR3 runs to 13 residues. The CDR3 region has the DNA TGTGCCAGCAGCTTATCAGGAGCCAATGAGCAGTTCTTC. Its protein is CASSLSGANEQFF.

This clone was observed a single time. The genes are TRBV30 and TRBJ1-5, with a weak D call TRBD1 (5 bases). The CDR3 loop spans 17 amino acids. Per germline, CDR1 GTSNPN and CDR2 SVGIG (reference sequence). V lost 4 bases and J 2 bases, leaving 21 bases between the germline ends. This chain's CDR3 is CAWNRLKRGQGNQPQHF. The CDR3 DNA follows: TGTGCCTGGAATCGTTTGAAGAGGGGCCAAGGCAATCAGCCCCAGCATTTT.

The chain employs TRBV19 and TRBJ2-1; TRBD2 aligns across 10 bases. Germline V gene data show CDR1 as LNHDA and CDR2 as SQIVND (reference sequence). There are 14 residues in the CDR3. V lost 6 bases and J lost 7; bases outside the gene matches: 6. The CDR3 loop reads CASRELAGGNEQFF. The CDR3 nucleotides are TGTGCCAGTAGGGAGTTAGCGGGAGGTAATGAGCAGTTCTTC.

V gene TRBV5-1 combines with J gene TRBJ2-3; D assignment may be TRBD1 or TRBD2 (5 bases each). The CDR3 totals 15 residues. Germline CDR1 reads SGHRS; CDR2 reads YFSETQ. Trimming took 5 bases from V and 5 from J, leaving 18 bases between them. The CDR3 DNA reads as TGCGCCAGCAGACGGGACGGCCGATCGCGAGATACGCAGTATTTT. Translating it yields CASRRDGRSRDTQYF.

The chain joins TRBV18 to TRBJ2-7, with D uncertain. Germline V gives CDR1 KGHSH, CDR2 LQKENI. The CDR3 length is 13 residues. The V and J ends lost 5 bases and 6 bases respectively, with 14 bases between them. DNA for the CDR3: TGTGCCAGCTCAAGGAACATGGGTTCCGAGCAGTACTTC. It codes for CASSRNMGSEQYF. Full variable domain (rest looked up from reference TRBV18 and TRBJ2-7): NAGVMQNPRHLVRRRGQEARLRCSPMKGHSHVYWYRQLPEEGLKFMVYLQKENIIDESGMPKERFSAEFPKEGPSILRIQQVVRGDSAAYFCASSRNMGSEQYFGPGTRLTVT.

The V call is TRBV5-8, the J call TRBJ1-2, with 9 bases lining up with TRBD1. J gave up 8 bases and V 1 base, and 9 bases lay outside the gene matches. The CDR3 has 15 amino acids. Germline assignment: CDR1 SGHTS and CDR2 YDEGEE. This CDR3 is CASSLPGQGLRGYTF. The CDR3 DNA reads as TGTGCCAGCAGCTTGCCAGGACAGGGGCTAAGAGGCTACACCTTC.

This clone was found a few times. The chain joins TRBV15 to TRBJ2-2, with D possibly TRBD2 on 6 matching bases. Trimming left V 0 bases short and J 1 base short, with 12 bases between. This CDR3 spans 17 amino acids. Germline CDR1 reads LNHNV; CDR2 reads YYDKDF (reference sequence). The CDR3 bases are TGTGCCACCAGCAGAGATCTGTTGCGGGAGAACACCGGGGAGCTGTTTTTT. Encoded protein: CATSRDLLRENTGELFF.

In DNA form, the CDR3 reads TGTGCCAGCAGCTTAGGGGACAGACCTCATGGCTACACCTTC. This translates into CASSLGDRPHGYTF. The gene calls are TRBV7-9 and TRBJ1-2; 7 bases are shared with TRBD1. This CDR3 has 14 residues. Germline V CDR1 and CDR2: SEHNR, FQNEAQ (reference sequence). Unmatched junction bases numbered 5, after V lost 1 base and J lost 6 bases. Drawing the rest from reference TRBV7-9 and TRBJ1-2, the complete variable domain is DTGVSQNPRHKITKRGQNVTFRCDPISEHNRLYWYRQTLGQGPEFLTYFQNEAQLEKSRLLSDRFSAERPKGSFSTLEIQRTEQGDSAMYLCASSLGDRPHGYTFGSGTRLTVV.

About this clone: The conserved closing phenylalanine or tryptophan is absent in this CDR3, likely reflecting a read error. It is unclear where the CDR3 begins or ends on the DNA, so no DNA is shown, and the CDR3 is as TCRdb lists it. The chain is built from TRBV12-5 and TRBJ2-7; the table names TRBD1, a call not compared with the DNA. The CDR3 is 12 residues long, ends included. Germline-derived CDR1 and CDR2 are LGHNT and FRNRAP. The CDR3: CASGLGIGQGHL.

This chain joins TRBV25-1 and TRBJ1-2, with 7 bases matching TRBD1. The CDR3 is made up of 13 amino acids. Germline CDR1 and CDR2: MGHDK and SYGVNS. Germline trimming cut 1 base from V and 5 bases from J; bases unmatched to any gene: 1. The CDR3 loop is CASSESGGYGYTF. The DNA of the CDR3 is TGTGCCAGCAGTGAATCAGGGGGGTATGGCTACACCTTC.

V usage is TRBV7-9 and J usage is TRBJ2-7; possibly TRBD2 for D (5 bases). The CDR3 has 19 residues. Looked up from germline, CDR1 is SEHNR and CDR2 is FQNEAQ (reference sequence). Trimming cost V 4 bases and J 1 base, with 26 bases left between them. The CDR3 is CASSSWNSFKRLASYEQYF. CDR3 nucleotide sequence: TGTGCCAGCAGCTCTTGGAACTCATTTAAGCGTCTAGCATCCTACGAGCAGTACTTC.

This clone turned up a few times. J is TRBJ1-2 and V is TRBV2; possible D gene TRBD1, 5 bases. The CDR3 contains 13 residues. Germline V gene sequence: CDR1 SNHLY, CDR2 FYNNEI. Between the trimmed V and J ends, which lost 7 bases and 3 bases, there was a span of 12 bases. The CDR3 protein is CASMPRGYYGYTF. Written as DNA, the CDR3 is TGTGCCAGCATGCCGAGGGGTTACTATGGCTACACCTTC.

CDR3 nucleotides: TGTGCCAGCAGCTTATCAGCGGGAGGGAGCACAGATACGCAGTATTTT. This translates into CASSLSAGGSTDTQYF. This chain uses TRBV7-3 with TRBJ2-3; the match to TRBD2 covers 10 bases. The V and J ends lost 2 bases and 0 bases, in that order; junction bases with no gene match: 2. CDR3 length: 16 amino acids. Looked up from germline, CDR1 is SGHTA and CDR2 is FQGTGA. Supplemented by reference TRBV7-3 and TRBJ2-3, the full variable domain reads GAGVSQTPSNKVTEKGKYVELRCDPISGHTALYWYRQSLGQGPEFLIYFQGTGAADDSGLPNDRFFAVRPEGSVSTLKIQRTERGDSAVYLCASSLSAGGSTDTQYFGPGTRLTVL.

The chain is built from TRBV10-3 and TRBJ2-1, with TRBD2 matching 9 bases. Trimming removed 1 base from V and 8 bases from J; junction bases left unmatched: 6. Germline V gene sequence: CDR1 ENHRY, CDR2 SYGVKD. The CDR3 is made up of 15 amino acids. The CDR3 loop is CAISEFSGSFDEQFF. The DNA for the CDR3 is TGTGCCATCAGTGAGTTTAGCGGGAGTTTCGATGAGCAGTTCTTC.

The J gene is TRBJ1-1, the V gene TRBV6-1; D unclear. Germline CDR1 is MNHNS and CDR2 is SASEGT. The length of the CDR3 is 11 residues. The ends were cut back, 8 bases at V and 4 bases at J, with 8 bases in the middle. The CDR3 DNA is TGTGCCAGCGAGTTGGGCACTGAAGCTTTCTTT. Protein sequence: CASELGTEAFF.

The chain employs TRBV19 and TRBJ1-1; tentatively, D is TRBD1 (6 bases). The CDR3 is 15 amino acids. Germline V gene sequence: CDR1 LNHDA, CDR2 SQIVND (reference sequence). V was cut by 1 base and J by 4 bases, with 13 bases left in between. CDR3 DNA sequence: TGTGCCAGTAGTATAGCACCACAGGGTATCACTGAAGCTTTCTTT. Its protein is CASSIAPQGITEAFF.

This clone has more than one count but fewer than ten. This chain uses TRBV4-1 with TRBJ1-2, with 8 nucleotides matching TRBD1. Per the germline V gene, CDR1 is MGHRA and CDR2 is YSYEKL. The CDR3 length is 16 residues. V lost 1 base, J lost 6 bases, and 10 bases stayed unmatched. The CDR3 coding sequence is TGCGCCAGCAGCCAAGTCCATCCGGGGACAGGTGATGGCTACACCTTC. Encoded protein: CASSQVHPGTGDGYTF.

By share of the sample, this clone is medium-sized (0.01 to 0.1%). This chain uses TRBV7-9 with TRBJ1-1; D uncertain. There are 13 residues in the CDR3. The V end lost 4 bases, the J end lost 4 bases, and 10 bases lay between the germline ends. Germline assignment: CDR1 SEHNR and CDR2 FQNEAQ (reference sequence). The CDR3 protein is CASSSKGPTEAFF. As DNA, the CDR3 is TGTGCCAGCAGCTCCAAAGGGCCCACTGAAGCTTTCTTT.

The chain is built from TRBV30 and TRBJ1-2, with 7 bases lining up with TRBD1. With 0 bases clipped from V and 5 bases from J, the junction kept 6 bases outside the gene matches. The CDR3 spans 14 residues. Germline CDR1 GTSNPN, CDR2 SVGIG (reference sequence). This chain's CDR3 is CAWSVGTGEYGYTF. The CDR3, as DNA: TGTGCCTGGAGTGTTGGCACAGGGGAATATGGCTACACCTTC.

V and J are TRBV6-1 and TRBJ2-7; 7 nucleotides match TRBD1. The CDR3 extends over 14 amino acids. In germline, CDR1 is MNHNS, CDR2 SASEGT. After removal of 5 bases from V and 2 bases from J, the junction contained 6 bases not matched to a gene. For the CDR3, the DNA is TGTGCCAGCAGTACTCCGGGACAGACCTACGAGCAGTACTTC. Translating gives CASSTPGQTYEQYF.

This CDR3 is CSFTGLGQYF. CDR3 bases: TGCAGCTTTACAGGTTTGGGGCAGTATTTT. The V gene is TRBV29-1, the J gene TRBJ2-3, with D possibly being TRBD1 (5 bases). V lost 8 bases and J 11 bases, leaving 14 bases between the germline ends. This CDR3 has 10 residues. Germline CDR1 reads SQVTM; CDR2 reads ANQGSEA.

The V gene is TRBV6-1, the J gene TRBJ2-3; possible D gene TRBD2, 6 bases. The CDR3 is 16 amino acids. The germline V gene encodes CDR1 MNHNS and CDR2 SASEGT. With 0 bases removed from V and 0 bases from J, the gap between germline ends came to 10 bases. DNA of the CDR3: TGTGCCAGCAGTGAAGCGGCACTAGCTAGCACAGATACGCAGTATTTT. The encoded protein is CASSEAALASTDTQYF.

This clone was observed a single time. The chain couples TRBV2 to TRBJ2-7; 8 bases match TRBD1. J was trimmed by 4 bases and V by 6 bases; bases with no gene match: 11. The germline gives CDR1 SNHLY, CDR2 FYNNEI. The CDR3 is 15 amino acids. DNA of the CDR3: TGTGCCAGCAGAAATTCGCCGGGACAGGATTACGAGCAGTACTTC. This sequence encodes CASRNSPGQDYEQYF.

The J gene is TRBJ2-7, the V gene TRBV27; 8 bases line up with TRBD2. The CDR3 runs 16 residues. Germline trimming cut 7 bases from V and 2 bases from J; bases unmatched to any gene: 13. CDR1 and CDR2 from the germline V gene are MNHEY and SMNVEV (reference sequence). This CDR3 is CASNEAVGGRTYEQYF. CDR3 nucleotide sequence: TGTGCCAGCAACGAGGCCGTAGGCGGGAGGACCTACGAGCAGTACTTC.

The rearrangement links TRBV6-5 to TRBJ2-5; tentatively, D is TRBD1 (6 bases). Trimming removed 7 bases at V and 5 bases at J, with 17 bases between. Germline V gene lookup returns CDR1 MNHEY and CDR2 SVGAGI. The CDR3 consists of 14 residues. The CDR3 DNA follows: TGTGCCAGCAAATTCTACAGGGACGCGGAGACCCAGTACTTC. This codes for CASKFYRDAETQYF.